Listed here is a single T cell receptor beta chain. Its antigen specificity is not known. No clone much larger than this one lies a single base away; base qualities are absent. This record belongs to a study of T-cell reconstitution after alpha-beta-depleted transplantation in children (TCRdb year 2016). Background on the whole study: T-cell immune reconstitution after TCRalphabeta/CD19-depleted allogeneic hematopoietic cell transplantation in children was quantitatively tracked in the study by means of TCR repertoire profiling.

Receptor libraries were prepared by PCR. This sample was sequenced with an Illumina HiSeq 2500. Molecular barcoding was employed in the preparation of TCR libraries, with unique molecular identifiers being used to normalize TCRbeta repertoire quantification. In TCRdb, the public reads were trimmed at Q25 with fastp and aligned with MiXCR, with productive beta chains retained. Here each entry gathers all rows of one CDR3 protein and keeps the most common genes and DNA. Within this sample are approximately 500,000 distinct CDR3 sequences, with 10% to 13% of them counted one time only. Around 2% of the sample belongs to the ten largest clones. The sample's treatment or condition label is to be understood as: allogeneic hematopoietic cell transplantation with graft depleted of TCRalphabeta T cells and CD19 B cells. The transplant recipients were children given TCRalphabeta/CD19-depleted allogeneic hematopoietic cell grafts.

Broader findings and caveats from the paper: The frequencies of hyperexpanded clones fell over the following months, and after one year, T-cell counts and TCRbeta diversity were mostly attributed to newly produced T cells. The apparently early alphabetaT-cell count recovery about two months after transplant was reportedly dependent on only several hundred rapidly expanded clones derived from non-depleted graft cells. In some patients, the high TCRbeta diversity seen at day 60 was put down to recipient T cells and intrathymic progenitors that had survived conditioning.

V is reduced by 0 bases and J by 2 bases, leaving a spacing of 16 bases between them. Including the terminal cysteine and phenylalanine, the CDR3 comprises 16 residues. Just CDR3 DNA is preserved here, 48 bases in frame from base 1. CDR1 and CDR2 are read off the germline V gene (reference sequence) as GTSNPN and SVGIG. The sequence is built from TRBV30 and TRBJ1-1; the D gene is perhaps TRBD1, from 6 matching bases. Sequenced material: PBMCs, taken before TCRalphabeta/CD19-depleted stem cell transplant. The receptor's source is a child aged 2 to 10 with inherited bone marrow failure, due to receive a stem cell transplant. The CDR3 in this case is CAWSVKQGFDNTEAFF. The DNA sequence follows: TGTGCCTGGAGTGTAAAACAGGGATTTGATAACACTGAAGCTTTCTTT.